This TCR beta chain comes out of a study of shared clonotypes between healthy human individuals. Study information: Researchers assigned three CD4 naive, three CD4 memory, two CD8 naive and one CD8 memory plate to each donor.

Clones were read by immunoSEQ multiplex PCR, and TCRdb kept only the in-frame ones, dropping some. This sample yields some 2.1 million clones, of which 85% to 95% are seen a single time; more than 0.1% belongs to the top ten. Trimming took 2 bases from V and 0 from J; bases not matched to a gene: 15. CDR3 length: 20 amino acids. In germline, CDR1 is KGHSH, CDR2 LQKENI. The receptor comes from a man aged 18 to 30 in good health. Sequencing input: naive CD4+ T cells sorted from blood. Subset denoted: CD45RA+ positively selected. V is TRBV18 and J is TRBJ1-2; TRBD1 aligns across 10 bases. Here the CDR3 DNA reads TGTGCCAGCTCACCAATTCCCCTATTTGGGACAGGGGATTCTAACTATGGCTACACCTTC. Translating it yields CASSPIPLFGTGDSNYGYTF.